This T cell receptor beta chain is drawn from a study of blood T cell repertoires in COVID-19. Whole-study context: Acute and convalescent COVID-19 samples came from the United States, Italy and Spain.

The CDR3 loop spans 14 amino acids. CDR1 LGHNA and CDR2 YSLEER come from the germline V gene. V gave up 5 bases and J gave up 3 bases, with 12 bases separating them. Produced via immunoSEQ multiplex PCR; TCRdb's table is partial and in-frame only. The sample gives approximately 300,000 clones, approximately 91% of which show up once; about 4% is in the top ten. Membership in each cohort depended on participant-reported clinical history. During the 2 weeks before they entered the study, exposed participants had met someone with a PCR-confirmed or clinician-diagnosed COVID-19 case. The receptor was isolated from a woman aged 25 to 39 who had been exposed to COVID-19. The gene calls are TRBV4-3 and TRBJ2-3; weak D call: TRBD2 (5 bases). The material sequenced was PBMCs or T cells enriched from blood (not recorded which). The CDR3 bases are TGCGCCAGCAGCGGATCACGAGGGACAGATACGCAGTATTTT. Encoded protein: CASSGSRGTDTQYF.